These 9 T cell receptor beta chains were sequenced from one sample in a study of cytomegalovirus exposure and HLA in healthy donors. The primer mix had 60 Vbeta and 13 Jbeta primers. The data were produced by immunoSEQ multiplex PCR, yet TCRdb's version contains in-frame clones alone and is incomplete. The data contain under 200,000 clones, 60% to 85% of them seen just once; the ten biggest clones take up 3% to 3.5%. Source material: PBMCs. The receptor source for this set is a woman aged 35 to 49 in good health and CMV-seronegative.

V is TRBV18 and J is TRBJ1-5; TRBD1 matches at 7 bases. Germline V gene data show CDR1 as KGHSH and CDR2 as LQKENI. The CDR3 loop spans 14 amino acids. V was clipped by 4 bases and J by 2 bases; unmatched bases: 2. CDR3 amino acids: CASSQTGGNQPQHF. DNA for the CDR3: TGTGCCAGCTCACAAACAGGGGGCAATCAGCCCCAGCATTTT.

V and J are TRBV6-1 and TRBJ2-3; a possible D gene is TRBD1 (6 bases). Trimming removed 6 bases from V and 0 bases from J, with 13 bases in between. The germline V gene has CDR1 MNHNS and CDR2 SASEGT. The CDR3 consists of 15 residues. The CDR3 reads CASRRQVTSTDTQYF. DNA of the CDR3: TGTGCCAGCAGGAGACAGGTAACTAGCACAGATACGCAGTATTTT.

The CDR3, as DNA: TGTGCCAGCAGAGACAGGGGAAACACCATATATTTT. It translates to CASRDRGNTIYF. This chain connects TRBV2 to TRBJ1-3; D possibly corresponds to TRBD1 (6 bases). The ends were cut back, 6 bases at V and 4 bases at J, with 7 bases in the middle. The CDR3 is 12 amino acids. From germline, CDR1 is SNHLY and CDR2 FYNNEI.

The count of this clone is one. The chain carries TRBV6-6 and TRBJ2-1; D perhaps matches TRBD1 (5 bases). Trimming left V 5 bases short and J 7 bases short, with 21 bases between. CDR3 length: 16 amino acids. CDR1 is MNHNY, CDR2 SVGAGI, per germline (reference sequence). DNA of the CDR3: TGTGCCAGCAGTCCACAGCCAGGGTTCCCTAATAATGAGCAGTTCTTC. Protein sequence: CASSPQPGFPNNEQFF.

This chain uses TRBV29-1 with TRBJ2-3, with 7 bases identical to TRBD2. This CDR3 spans 14 amino acids. The V gene end was trimmed by 5 bases and the J gene end by 3 bases; junction bases not matched to a gene: 8. Germline CDR1 is SQVTM and CDR2 is ANQGSEA. This CDR3 reads CSVFARGITDTQYF. CDR3 nucleotides: TGCAGCGTTTTCGCGCGGGGGATTACAGATACGCAGTATTTT.

The rearrangement uses TRBV7-9 and TRBJ2-1; 7 positions match TRBD1. The germline CDR1 and CDR2 sequences are SEHNR and FQNEAQ (reference sequence). Trimming took 4 bases from V and 2 from J; bases not matched to a gene: 8. The CDR3 runs to 16 residues. The chain's CDR3 is CASSSGSGQTYNEQFF. In DNA form, the CDR3 reads TGTGCCAGCAGCTCGGGATCGGGACAGACCTACAATGAGCAGTTCTTC.

The CDR3 sequence: CASSLGQPGDETQYF. The DNA of the CDR3 is TGTGCCAGCAGCTTGGGACAGCCCGGGGACGAGACCCAGTACTTC. The J gene is TRBJ2-5, the V gene TRBV7-9; 7 bases are a match to TRBD1. Trimming removed 3 bases from V and 5 bases from J; junction bases left unmatched: 9. Germline V CDR1 and CDR2: SEHNR, FQNEAQ (reference sequence). The CDR3 spans 15 residues.

This chain uses TRBV5-6 with TRBJ2-5; 7 positions match TRBD1. The DNA end lines up better with TRBJ2-7; the J call may be wrong. The CDR3 runs 14 residues. Germline assignment: CDR1 SGHDT and CDR2 YYEEEE. This chain's CDR3 is CASRYRGTLAEQYF. The CDR3 nucleotides are TGTGCCAGCAGGTACAGGGGAACCCTCGCCGAGCAGTACTTC.

The chain joins TRBV20-1 to TRBJ2-1, with D perhaps TRBD2 (5 bases). With 3 bases removed from V and 9 bases from J, the gap between germline ends came to 9 bases. Germline assignment: CDR1 DFQATT and CDR2 SNEGSKA (reference sequence). This CDR3 region has 11 residues. CDR3 bases: TGCAGTGCTAGCAAGCGGACTGAGCAGTTCTTC. Translated: CSASKRTEQFF.